This TCR beta chain is drawn from a study of CD8 T cells in Susac syndrome (dated by TCRdb to about 2019). Regarding the complete study: Whether CD8+ T cell activation and differentiation in Susac syndrome was antigen driven was tested using repertoire sequencing. The paper's findings and limits, for the study overall: The study acknowledged that relatively few individuals were included in the TCR sequencing and HLA analysis.

Details on this clonotype: Its antigen is unknown. Base quality data are lacking; no much larger clone is found one base away.

RNA was extracted using the RNeasy kit, and roughly 0.5 to 1 ug of the RNA was reverse transcribed with random hexamers. The immunoSEQ multiplex PCR assay, which covers 54 Vbeta and 13 Jbeta segments, was used to amplify TCR beta CDR3 regions. Bias from PCR amplification was corrected by using a synthetic template baseline for primer optimization and for computational correction. In the original analysis: Reads were annotated to V, D and J genes per IMGT and analyzed with immunoSEQ Analyzer, keeping only productive sequences. Clonality was calculated as one minus the Shannon entropy normalized by log2 of the number of productive unique sequences. Public and private clones were assessed among the 100 most prevalent clones of each patient and control. Clones were defined as Susac-specific if absent from the healthy and MS cohorts, from approximately 1,100 published viral clones and from other ImmuneACCESS disease sequences. The raw public reads went through TCRdb reprocessing: fastp at Q25, MiXCR clone calling, in-frame beta chains kept. CDR3 protein sequences are deduplicated, and each keeps its most common genes and DNA. V and J calls and clone size were set by TCRdb, not the authors. This sample has more than 250,000 distinct CDR3 sequences in its table, and roughly nine tenths of those were observed once. Together, the top ten hold over 0.05% of the sample.

Peripheral blood CD8+ and CD4+ T cells from healthy donors, Susac syndrome patients and multiple sclerosis patients were profiled using high-throughput TCR beta sequencing. Multiple sclerosis controls were treatment-naive patients with stable or active relapsing-remitting disease fulfilling revised McDonald criteria. CD8+ TEMRA cells were enriched by FACS, while bulk CD8+ and CD4+ T cells were purified by magnetic negative isolation. Blood was collected in EDTA tubes and processed within 24 hours, with PBMCs isolated through density gradient centrifugation. PBMCs destined for TCR sequencing were cryopreserved in liquid nitrogen and later thawed in a 37 °C water bath. Purity of sorted or isolated CD4+, CD8+ and CD8+ TEMRA cells was at least 90%. Per the germline V gene, MNHEY is the CDR1 and SVGAGI is the CDR2. The CDR3, cysteine through phenylalanine, is 18 amino acids long. This entry keeps only the CDR3 DNA: 54 bases, framed from base 1. The junction shows trimming of 2 bases on V and 0 bases on J, and the gene matches do not reach 7 bases of it.

This TCR was recovered from a human donor with multiple sclerosis. Sequencing was performed on CD4+ T cells from PBMCs. The rearrangement combines TRBV6-5 with TRBJ1-4, with 9 central nucleotides matching TRBD1. At the DNA level, the sequence is TGTGCCAGCAGTTACATGGGACAGGGAGTAGCAACTAATGAAAAACTGTTTTTT. Its translation is CASSYMGQGVATNEKLFF.